This T cell receptor beta chain derives from a study of OX40 agonist ivuxolimab in advanced cancers. Assay used: immunoSEQ multiplex PCR; TCRdb lists only in-frame clones, some missing. The profile shows approximately 28,000 clones, approximately 90% of them singletons. Germline V lookup: CDR1 SGDLS, CDR2 YYNGEE. Trimming shortened V by 0 bases and J by 2 bases, and 11 bases separated the two germline ends. CDR3 length: 16 residues. The sequenced sample was CD4+ or CD8+ T cells sorted from blood, obtained in a trial of the OX40 agonist ivuxolimab. The receptor comes from an adult with an advanced solid tumor such as melanoma, head and neck, liver or kidney cancer. This chain uses TRBV9 with TRBJ2-2; D call uncertain. DNA of the CDR3: TGTGCCAGCAGCGTAGACGGCCAGAGAAACACCGGGGAGCTGTTTTTT. Its translation is CASSVDGQRNTGELFF.